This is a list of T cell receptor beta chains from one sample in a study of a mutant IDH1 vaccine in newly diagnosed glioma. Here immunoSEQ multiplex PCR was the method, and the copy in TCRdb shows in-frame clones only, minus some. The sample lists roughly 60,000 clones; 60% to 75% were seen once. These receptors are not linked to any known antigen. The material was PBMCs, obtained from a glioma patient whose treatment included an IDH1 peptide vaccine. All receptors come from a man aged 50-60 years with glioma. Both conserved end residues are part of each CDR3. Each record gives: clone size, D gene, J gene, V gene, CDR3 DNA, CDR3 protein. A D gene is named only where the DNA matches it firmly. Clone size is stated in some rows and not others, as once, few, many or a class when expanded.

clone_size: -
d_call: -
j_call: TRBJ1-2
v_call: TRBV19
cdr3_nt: TGTGCCACCGCCTTTGCGGGGGCCCATGGCTACACCTTC
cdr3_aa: CATAFAGAHGYTF

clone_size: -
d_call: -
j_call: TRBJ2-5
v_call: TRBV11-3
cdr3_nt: TGTGCCAGCAGCTTATTGGGGAAGGAGGGAGAGACCCAGTACTTC
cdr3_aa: CASSLLGKEGETQYF

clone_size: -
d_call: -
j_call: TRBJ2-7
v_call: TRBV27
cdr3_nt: TGTGCCAGCGCTCCAAAGGGGACATACGAGCAGTACTTC
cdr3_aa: CASAPKGTYEQYF

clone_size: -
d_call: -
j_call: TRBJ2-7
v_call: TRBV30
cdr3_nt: TGTGCCTGGAGGGGTAATTACGAGCAGTACTTC
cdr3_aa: CAWRGNYEQYF

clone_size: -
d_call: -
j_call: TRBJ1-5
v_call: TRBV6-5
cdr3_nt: TGTGCCAGCAGCCCCAATAGCAATCAGCCCCAGCATTTT
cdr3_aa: CASSPNSNQPQHF

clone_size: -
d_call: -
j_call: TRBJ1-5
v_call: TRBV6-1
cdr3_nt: TGTGCCAGCAGTGATAATCAGCCCCAGCATTTT
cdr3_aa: CASSDNQPQHF

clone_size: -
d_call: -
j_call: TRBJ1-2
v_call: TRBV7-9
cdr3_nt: TGTGCCAGCAGCTTAGAGGGACGGTATGGCTACACCTTC
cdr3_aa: CASSLEGRYGYTF

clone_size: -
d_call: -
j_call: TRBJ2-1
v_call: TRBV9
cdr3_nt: TGTGCCAGCAGCCCCGGGGGTTTCTACAATGAGCAGTTCTTC
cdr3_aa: CASSPGGFYNEQFF

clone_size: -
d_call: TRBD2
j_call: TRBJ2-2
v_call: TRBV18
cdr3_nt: TGTGCCAGCTCACCCCGACAGGCTAGCGGGGGAGACACCGGGGAGCTGTTTTTT
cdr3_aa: CASSPRQASGGDTGELFF

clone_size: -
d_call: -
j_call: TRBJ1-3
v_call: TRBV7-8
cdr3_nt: TGTGCCAGCAGCTTACGCGAAAGTGGAAACACCATATATTTT
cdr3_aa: CASSLRESGNTIYF

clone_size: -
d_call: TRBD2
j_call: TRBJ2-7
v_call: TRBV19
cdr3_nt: TGTGCCAGTAGCCGGCCGGGACTACCTACCTACGAGCAGTACTTC
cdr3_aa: CASSRPGLPTYEQYF

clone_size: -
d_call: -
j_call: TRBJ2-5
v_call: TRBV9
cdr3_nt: TGTGCCAGCAGCGTAGATACCGCGTCGGAGACCCAGTACTTC
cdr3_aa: CASSVDTASETQYF

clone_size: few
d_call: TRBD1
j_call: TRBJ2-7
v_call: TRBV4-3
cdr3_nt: TGCGCCAGCAGCCAGGGGACAGGGGACTACGAGCAGTACTTC
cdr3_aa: CASSQGTGDYEQYF

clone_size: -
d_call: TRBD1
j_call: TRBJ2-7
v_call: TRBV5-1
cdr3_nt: TGCGCCAGCCGAAACGACAGGGGTCCCTACGAGCAGTACTTC
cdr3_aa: CASRNDRGPYEQYF

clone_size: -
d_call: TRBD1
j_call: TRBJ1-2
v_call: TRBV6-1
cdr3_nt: TGTGCCAGCAGTCGGACAGGGGGCGGGAGTGGCTACACCTTC
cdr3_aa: CASSRTGGGSGYTF

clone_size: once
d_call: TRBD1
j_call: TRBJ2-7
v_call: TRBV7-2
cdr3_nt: TGTGCCAGCAGCCTACGTCGGGACAGGGGCTACGAGCAGTACTTC
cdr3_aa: CASSLRRDRGYEQYF

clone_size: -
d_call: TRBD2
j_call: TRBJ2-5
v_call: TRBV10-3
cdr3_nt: TGTGCCATCAGGGGGGGGGTAGGAGAGACCCAGTACTTC
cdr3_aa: CAIRGGVGETQYF

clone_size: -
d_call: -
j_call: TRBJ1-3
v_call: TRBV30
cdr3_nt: TGTGCCTGGAGTAGGAACTCTGGAAACACCATATATTTT
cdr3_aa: CAWSRNSGNTIYF

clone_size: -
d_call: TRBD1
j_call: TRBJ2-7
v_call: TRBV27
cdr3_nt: TGTGCCAGCAGCCCTAGCTTAAGACAGGGTACGGACGAGCAGTACTTC
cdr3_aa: CASSPSLRQGTDEQYF

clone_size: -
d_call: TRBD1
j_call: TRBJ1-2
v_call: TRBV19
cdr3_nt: TGTGCCGGTATCCCACGTCCCGGGACAGGGGTCGGCTACACCTTC
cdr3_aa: CAGIPRPGTGVGYTF

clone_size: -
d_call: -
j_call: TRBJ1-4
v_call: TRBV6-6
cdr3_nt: TGTGCCAGCAAAAGGGAAAAACTGTTTTTT
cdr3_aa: CASKREKLFF

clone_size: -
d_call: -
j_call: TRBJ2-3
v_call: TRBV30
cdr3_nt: TGTGCCTGGAGAATGGGCCTTAGCACAGATACGCAGTATTTT
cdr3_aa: CAWRMGLSTDTQYF

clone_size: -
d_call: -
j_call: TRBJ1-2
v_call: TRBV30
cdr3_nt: TGTGCCTGGATCAACGGAGGGGAGATGGACGGCTACACCTTC
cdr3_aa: CAWINGGEMDGYTF

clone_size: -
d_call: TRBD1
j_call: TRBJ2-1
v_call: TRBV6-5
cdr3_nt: TGTGCCAGCAGTTGGGGACAGGTGGGGAATGAGCAGTTCTTC
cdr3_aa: CASSWGQVGNEQFF

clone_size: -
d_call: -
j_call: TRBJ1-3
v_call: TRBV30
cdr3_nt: TGTGCCTGGAGTTTCAGCTCTGGAAACACCATATATTTT
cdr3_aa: CAWSFSSGNTIYF

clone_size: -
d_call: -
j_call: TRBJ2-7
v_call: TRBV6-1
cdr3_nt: TGTGCCACTGTGACGGGGGACAGATACGAGCAGTACTTC
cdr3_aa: CATVTGDRYEQYF

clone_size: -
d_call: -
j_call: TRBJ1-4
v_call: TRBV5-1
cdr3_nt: TGCGCCAGCAATCCACAGGGTGGGGGTGAAAAACTGTTTTTT
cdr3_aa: CASNPQGGGEKLFF

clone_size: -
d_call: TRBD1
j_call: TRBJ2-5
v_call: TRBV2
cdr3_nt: TGTGCCAGCAGTGAAACCCTGGACAGGGGTCGGGAGACCCAGTACTTC
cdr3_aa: CASSETLDRGRETQYF

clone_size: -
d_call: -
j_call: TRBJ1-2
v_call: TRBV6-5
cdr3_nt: TGTGCCAGCAGTTATCGGGGAGAAAACTATGGCTACACCTTC
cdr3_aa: CASSYRGENYGYTF

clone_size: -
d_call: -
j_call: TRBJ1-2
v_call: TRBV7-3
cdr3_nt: TGTGCCAGCAGCTTAACCCAGGGTAGTTATGGCTACACCTTC
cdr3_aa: CASSLTQGSYGYTF

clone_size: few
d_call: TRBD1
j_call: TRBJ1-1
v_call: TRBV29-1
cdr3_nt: TGCAGCGTTGGTGCGGACAGGGCGAACACTGAAGCTTTCTTT
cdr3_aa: CSVGADRANTEAFF

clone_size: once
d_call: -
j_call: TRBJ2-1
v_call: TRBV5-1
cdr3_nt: TGCGCCAGCAGCTTGCTGGGGTATGGGACTGATGAGCAGTTCTTC
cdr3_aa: CASSLLGYGTDEQFF

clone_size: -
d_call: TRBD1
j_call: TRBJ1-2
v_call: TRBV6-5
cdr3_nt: TGTGCCAGCAGCCGGTCGACAGGGGGCAGGGGCTACACCTTC
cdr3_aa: CASSRSTGGRGYTF

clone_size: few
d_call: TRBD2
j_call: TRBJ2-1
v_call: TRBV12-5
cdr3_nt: TGTGCTAGTGGGCTAGCGGGGATCACCAATGAGCAGTTCTTC
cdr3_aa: CASGLAGITNEQFF

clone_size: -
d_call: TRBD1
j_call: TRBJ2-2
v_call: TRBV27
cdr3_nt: TGTGCCAGCAGGGACAGGGGGACCGGGGAGCTGTTTTTT
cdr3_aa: CASRDRGTGELFF

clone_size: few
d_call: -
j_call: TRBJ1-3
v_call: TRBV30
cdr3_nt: TGTGCCTGTTTTAGGGATAGCTCTGGAAACACCATATATTTT
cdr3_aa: CACFRDSSGNTIYF

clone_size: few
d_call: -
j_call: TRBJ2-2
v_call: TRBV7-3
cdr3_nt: TGTGCCAGCAGCGACTTGTACACCGGGGAGCTGTTTTTT
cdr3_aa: CASSDLYTGELFF

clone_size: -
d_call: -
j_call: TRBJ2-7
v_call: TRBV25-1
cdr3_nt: TGTGCCAGCAGTTCCCCGGGACTCTACGAGCAGTACTTC
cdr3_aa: CASSSPGLYEQYF

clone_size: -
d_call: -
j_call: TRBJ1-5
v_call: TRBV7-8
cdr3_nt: TGTGCCAGCAGCCCGTCCCGGGGTGCTTATCAGCCCCAGCATTTT
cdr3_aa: CASSPSRGAYQPQHF

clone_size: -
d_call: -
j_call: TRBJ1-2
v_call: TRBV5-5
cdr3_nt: TGTGCCAGCAGCTTGGCCGGGTTGACTAACTATGGCTACACCTTC
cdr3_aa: CASSLAGLTNYGYTF

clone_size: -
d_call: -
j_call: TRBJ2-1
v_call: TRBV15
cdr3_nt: TGTGCCACCAGCAGAGATAAGGGGAATGAGCAGTTCTTC
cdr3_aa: CATSRDKGNEQFF

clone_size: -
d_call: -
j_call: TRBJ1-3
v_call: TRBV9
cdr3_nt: TGTGCCAGCAGCCCCCGGGGTTCTGGAAACACCATATATTTT
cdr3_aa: CASSPRGSGNTIYF

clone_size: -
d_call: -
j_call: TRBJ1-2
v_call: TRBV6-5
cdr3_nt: TGTGCCAGCAGACGGCTCGGCTATGGCTACACCTTC
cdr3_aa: CASRRLGYGYTF

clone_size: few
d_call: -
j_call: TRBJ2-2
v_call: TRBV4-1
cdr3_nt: TGCGCCAGCAGCCAAGGGGAAAACACCGGGGAGCTGTTTTTT
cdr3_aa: CASSQGENTGELFF

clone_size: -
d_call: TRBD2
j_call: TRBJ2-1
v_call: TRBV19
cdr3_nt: TGTGCCAGTAGTCCGCCGGGACTAGTCGGTAATGAGCAGTTCTTC
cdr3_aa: CASSPPGLVGNEQFF

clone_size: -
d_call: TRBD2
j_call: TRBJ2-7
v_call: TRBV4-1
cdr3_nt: TGCGCCAGCAGCCCCCGGGGAGGGTCCTACGAGCAGTACTTC
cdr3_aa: CASSPRGGSYEQYF

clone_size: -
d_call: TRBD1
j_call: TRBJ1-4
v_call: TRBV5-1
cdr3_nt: TGCGCCAGCAGCCAAGTACAGGGGAATGAAAAACTGTTTTTT
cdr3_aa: CASSQVQGNEKLFF

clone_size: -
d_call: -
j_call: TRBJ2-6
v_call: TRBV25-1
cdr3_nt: TGTGCCAGCAGTGCCCGGATGATATCTGGGGCCAACGTCCTGACTTTC
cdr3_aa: CASSARMISGANVLTF

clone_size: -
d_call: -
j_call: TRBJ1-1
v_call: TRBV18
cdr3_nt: TGTGCCAGCTCACATGGGGTGATTAACACTGAAGCTTTCTTT
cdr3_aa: CASSHGVINTEAFF

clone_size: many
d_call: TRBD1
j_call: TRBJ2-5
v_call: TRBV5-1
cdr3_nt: TGCGCCAGCAGCCAGGGGGCGCGGGAGACCCAGTACTTC
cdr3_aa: CASSQGARETQYF

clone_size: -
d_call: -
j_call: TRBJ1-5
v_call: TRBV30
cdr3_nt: TGTGCCTGGAGTGTACTGGACAGACCGAATCAGCCCCAGCATTTT
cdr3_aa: CAWSVLDRPNQPQHF